Below are 24 T cell receptor beta chains sequenced from a single sample in a study of blood T cell repertoires in COVID-19. Profiling relied on immunoSEQ multiplex PCR, and the TCRdb table lists in-frame clones only, not all of them. The data contain 150,000 to 200,000 clones, approximately 90% of them singletons. Sequencing used peripheral blood. Receptors were obtained from a woman aged 70 to 79 with COVID-19, enrolled during active disease.

The J gene is TRBJ2-1, the V gene TRBV3-1 (or the pseudogene TRBV3-2); D is possibly TRBD2 (6 bases). Trimming took off 4 bases at V and 3 bases at J, with 16 bases between the two ends. CDR1 is LGHDT and CDR2 is YNNKEL in the germline V gene (reference sequence). This CDR3 comprises 16 residues. CDR3 protein: CASSPFSAGNYNEQFF. The CDR3 DNA follows: TGTGCCAGCAGCCCCTTTTCCGCGGGGAACTACAATGAGCAGTTCTTC.

V gene TRBV19 combines with J gene TRBJ1-3; TRBD1 matches 7 bases. The V gene end was trimmed by 4 bases and the J gene end by 3 bases; junction bases not matched to a gene: 6. Germline-derived CDR1 and CDR2 are LNHDA and SQIVND (reference sequence). The CDR3 length is 15 residues. The CDR3 nucleotides read TGTGCCAGTAGTAGACAGGGAATCAGTGGAAACACCATATATTTT. Translated: CASSRQGISGNTIYF.

This clone was found a few times. This chain joins TRBV5-1 and TRBJ2-2; D unresolved. The germline gives CDR1 SGHRS, CDR2 YFSETQ. This CDR3 spans 17 amino acids. V lost 4 bases to trimming and J lost 2 bases, with 18 bases between them. CDR3 sequence: CASSTQRGPSNTGELFF. The CDR3 DNA reads TGCGCCAGCAGCACGCAACGCGGTCCCTCAAACACCGGGGAGCTGTTTTTT.

This CDR3 reads CATSPAPTGGGQPQHF. In DNA form, the CDR3 reads TGTGCCACCAGCCCTGCACCTACAGGGGGGGGTCAGCCCCAGCATTTT. This chain connects TRBV15 to TRBJ1-5, with 8 bases identical to TRBD1. Germline lookup yields CDR1 LNHNV and CDR2 YYDKDF (reference sequence). J lost 6 bases, V lost 5 bases, and 12 bases had no gene match. The CDR3 is 16 residues long.

The chain employs TRBV29-1 and TRBJ2-1, with 10 bases lining up with TRBD2. V lost 7 bases and J lost 0; bases outside the gene matches: 9. The length of the CDR3 is 16 residues. CDR1 is SQVTM and CDR2 is ANQGSEA in the germline V gene. CDR3 nucleotides: TGCAGCGGTAGCGGGGGGTCCCCGAGCTCCTACAATGAGCAGTTCTTC. It codes for CSGSGGSPSSYNEQFF.

This clone was observed once. The chain uses TRBV24-1 and TRBJ1-2, with D possibly matching TRBD1 (5 bases). The CDR3 is 14 amino acids. The germline CDR1 and CDR2 sequences are KGHDR and SFDVKD. With 7 bases removed from V and 0 bases from J, the gap between germline ends came to 11 bases. CDR3 DNA sequence: TGTGCCACCAGCCGGGACTCCGCTAACTATGGCTACACCTTC. This encodes CATSRDSANYGYTF.

The chain couples TRBV6-1 to TRBJ2-7; D gene uncertain. Per the germline V gene, CDR1 is MNHNS and CDR2 is SASEGT. V was cut by 1 base and J by 3 bases, with 4 bases left in between. CDR3 length equals 12 residues. CDR3: CASSEGSYEQYF. The CDR3 DNA reads TGTGCCAGCAGTGAAGGTAGCTACGAGCAGTACTTC.

This chain links TRBV18 with TRBJ1-3; unclear D gene. Trimming cost V 2 bases and J 0 bases, with 8 bases left between them. Per the germline V gene, CDR1 is KGHSH and CDR2 is LQKENI. The CDR3 has 15 amino acids. The CDR3 region has the DNA TGTGCCAGCTCACCAAGCGGACTCTCTGGAAACACCATATATTTT. Protein sequence: CASSPSGLSGNTIYF.

The J gene is TRBJ2-1, the V gene TRBV18; a weak D match, TRBD2 (7 bases). Germline V gives CDR1 KGHSH, CDR2 LQKENI. The CDR3 is made up of 15 amino acids. The V gene lost 3 bases and the J gene lost 8 bases, with 17 bases spanning the gap. CDR3 sequence: CASSPRGGGGDEQFF. CDR3 nucleotides: TGTGCCAGCTCACCCCGCGGCGGGGGCGGAGATGAGCAGTTCTTC.

The chain has TRBV5-8 and TRBJ2-1, with TRBD2 identical over 7 bases. The length of the CDR3 is 17 residues. Germline CDR1 reads SGHTS; CDR2 reads YDEGEE. V lost 0 bases to trimming and J lost 10 bases; unmatched junction nucleotides: 16. CDR3 sequence: CASSLEFAQGGGEEQFF. The CDR3 coding sequence is TGTGCCAGCAGCTTGGAATTCGCGCAGGGCGGGGGAGAAGAGCAGTTCTTC.

This clone has a single count. This rearrangement joins TRBV10-1 to TRBJ1-2; 10 bases agree with TRBD1. Germline trimming cut 4 bases from V and 8 bases from J; bases unmatched to any gene: 4. The CDR3 has 13 amino acids. Germline CDR1 WNHNN, CDR2 SYGVQD (reference sequence). Written as DNA, the CDR3 is TGCGCCAGCAGTGGACAGGGGGCGTACGGCTACACCTTC. It translates to CASSGQGAYGYTF.

The chain employs TRBV21-1 and TRBJ1-2; the table's D call TRBD1 went unverified against the DNA. TRBV21-1 is noted as a pseudogene. This CDR3 region has 16 residues. The CDR3 DNA reads as TGTGCCAGCAGCAAAGGGGACAGGGTGTTTAACTATGGCTACACCTTC. Translating gives CASSKGDRVFNYGYTF.

The rearrangement links TRBV6-5 to TRBJ1-1; 7 bases align to TRBD1. V lost 7 bases, J lost 7 bases, and 12 bases stayed unmatched. The CDR3 is 14 amino acids. Germline CDR1 reads MNHEY; CDR2 reads SVGAGI. The CDR3 coding sequence is TGTGCCAGCACCGACAGGGAGTCGGGGCATGAAGCTTTCTTT. Its translation: CASTDRESGHEAFF.

The rearrangement uses TRBV11-2 and TRBJ2-3, with no clear D. The CDR3 sequence is 16 residues long. V lost 6 bases and J 6 bases, leaving 22 bases between the germline ends. CDR1 is SGHAT and CDR2 is FQNNGV in the germline V gene. CDR3 sequence reads: CASRSPRLTSRDTQYF. The CDR3 DNA follows: TGTGCCAGCAGGTCCCCACGCCTTACTTCTAGGGATACGCAGTATTTT.

The J gene is TRBJ2-1, the V gene TRBV29-1; tentatively, D is TRBD2 (6 bases). Trimming left V 8 bases short and J 7 bases short, with 18 bases between. The germline V gene encodes CDR1 SQVTM and CDR2 ANQGSEA. This CDR3 has 13 residues. The CDR3, as DNA: TGCAGCTGCCGGGGGAGAGGGATTAATGAGCAGTTCTTC. Translated, it gives CSCRGRGINEQFF.

Here the CDR3 reads CAIQQGGNQPQHF. The DNA for the CDR3 is TGTGCCATCCAACAGGGAGGCAATCAGCCCCAGCATTTT. The chain uses TRBV6-5 and TRBJ1-5; D is possibly TRBD1 (6 bases). Between the trimmed V and J ends, which lost 10 bases and 2 bases, there was a span of 12 bases. This CDR3 has 13 residues. The V gene's germline CDR1 is MNHEY and CDR2 SVGAGI.

This chain links TRBV5-1 with TRBJ1-1; 8 bases agree with TRBD1. The V gene end was trimmed by 5 bases and the J gene end by 3 bases; junction bases not matched to a gene: 18. The CDR3 totals 18 residues. Germline V lookup: CDR1 SGHRS, CDR2 YFSETQ. CDR3 DNA: TGCGCCAGCAGTTTTCAGGGGGCCCGCCGGGGGGTGGACACTGAAGCTTTCTTT. Translating gives CASSFQGARRGVDTEAFF.

J is TRBJ1-2 and V is TRBV30; D is uncertain. V was clipped by 1 base and J by 5 bases, with 14 bases between them. Germline assignment: CDR1 GTSNPN and CDR2 SVGIG (reference sequence). This CDR3 is built from 14 residues. CDR3 in DNA: TGTGCCTGGAGTGCGGGGAACCTAGCATATGGCTACACCTTC. Translating gives CAWSAGNLAYGYTF.

J is TRBJ1-2 and V is TRBV6-4; 7 bases line up with TRBD1. The V and J ends lost 3 bases and 0 bases, in that order; junction bases with no gene match: 4. From germline, CDR1 is MRHNA and CDR2 SNTAGT. This CDR3 contains 15 residues. This CDR3 reads CASSETGDPNYGYTF. The CDR3, as DNA: TGTGCCAGCAGTGAAACAGGGGATCCTAACTATGGCTACACCTTC.

The chain carries TRBV7-3 and TRBJ1-1, with 7 bases lining up with TRBD1. This CDR3 has 13 amino acids. The germline V gene has CDR1 SGHTA and CDR2 FQGTGA. The J segment lost 8 bases and the V segment lost 5 bases, leaving 8 bases of the junction unmatched. CDR3 residues: CASSPGTVREAFF. The CDR3 nucleotides are TGTGCCAGCAGCCCCGGGACAGTTCGAGAAGCTTTCTTT.

This clone occurred a few times. The chain employs TRBV2 and TRBJ1-4; the D gene is possibly TRBD1 (6 bases). This CDR3 is 14 amino acids long. Trimming pared 6 bases from V and 4 bases from J, leaving 12 bases between. Per the germline V gene, CDR1 is SNHLY and CDR2 is FYNNEI. CDR3 in amino acids: CASRPTGFNEKLFF. CDR3 sequence (DNA): TGTGCCAGCAGACCGACAGGATTTAATGAAAAACTGTTTTTT.

For the CDR3, the DNA is TGTGCCAGCAGTCCCCAGATCCGGGGGGAGCAGTACTTC. This sequence encodes CASSPQIRGEQYF. This chain connects TRBV12-3 or TRBV12-4 to TRBJ2-7; D perhaps matches TRBD2 (6 bases). The V end was cut by 5 bases, the J end by 7 bases, with 15 bases between. This CDR3 is built from 13 residues.

The chain couples TRBV7-9 to TRBJ2-7; TRBD1 matches at 7 bases. This CDR3 has 15 amino acids. CDR1 SEHNR and CDR2 FQNEAQ come from the germline V gene (reference sequence). The trim removed 5 bases at V and 4 bases at J, leaving 11 bases unmatched. The CDR3 region is CASSDSGTEWYEQYF. CDR3 in DNA: TGTGCCAGCAGCGATTCCGGGACAGAGTGGTACGAGCAGTACTTC.

The V gene is TRBV6-1, the J gene TRBJ1-3; no clear D. The CDR3 sequence is 16 residues long. Looked up from germline, CDR1 is MNHNS and CDR2 is SASEGT. V shed 2 bases and J shed 0 bases, with 11 bases lying between them. The CDR3 DNA reads TGTGCCAGCAGTGAAAGAAGCAGGATCTCTGGAAACACCATATATTTT. Translation: CASSERSRISGNTIYF.